The next 31 T cell receptor beta chains were all read from a single sample in a study of cytomegalovirus exposure and HLA in healthy donors. Clones were read by immunoSEQ multiplex PCR, and TCRdb kept only the in-frame ones, dropping some. The data hold tens of thousands of clones, with roughly 80% observed a single time. Material for sequencing was PBMCs. The receptors were sampled from a man younger than 45 in good health and CMV-seronegative.

The V and J genes are TRBV4-3 and TRBJ1-5, with 8 positions matching TRBD1. CDR1 and CDR2 from the germline V gene are LGHNA and YSLEER. The trim removed 0 bases at V and 7 bases at J, leaving 8 bases unmatched. The CDR3 spans 16 residues. CDR3 nucleotide sequence: TGCGCCAGCAGCCAAGATCGATGGACAGGGTTCCAGCCCCAGCATTTT. Protein product: CASSQDRWTGFQPQHF.

The chain has TRBV4-3 and TRBJ2-7; 8 bases match TRBD1. With V trimmed by 2 bases and J by 6 bases, 9 bases remained unmatched. CDR3 size: 15 residues. CDR1 is LGHNA, CDR2 YSLEER, per germline. CDR3 protein: CASSQNDRGVFEQYF. The DNA for the CDR3 is TGCGCCAGCAGCCAAAATGACAGGGGTGTCTTCGAGCAGTACTTC.

The V and J genes are TRBV28 and TRBJ2-5; D not certain. The V gene's germline CDR1 is MDHEN and CDR2 SYDVKM. The CDR3 loop spans 15 amino acids. V gave up 4 bases and J gave up 5 bases, with 17 bases separating them. This chain's CDR3 is CASSSNQLRAETQYF. In nucleotides, the CDR3 is TGTGCCAGCAGTTCAAACCAACTACGTGCGGAGACCCAGTACTTC. Variable domain in full (rest from reference TRBV28 and TRBJ2-5): DVKVTQSSRYLVKRTGEKVFLECVQDMDHENMFWYRQDPGLGLRLIYFSYDVKMKEKGDIPEGYSVSREKKERFSLILESASTNQTSMYLCASSSNQLRAETQYFGPGTRLLVL.

The chain links TRBV30 to TRBJ2-5, with 8 nucleotides matching TRBD2. CDR3 length equals 17 residues. The J segment lost 3 bases and the V segment lost 0 bases, leaving 12 bases of the junction unmatched. Germline assignment: CDR1 GTSNPN and CDR2 SVGIG (reference sequence). In DNA form, the CDR3 reads TGTGCCTGGAGTGTAGGGAGGGGCGGGAGGCCGAAAGAGACCCAGTACTTC. This encodes CAWSVGRGGRPKETQYF.

The chain is built from TRBV10-3 and TRBJ2-1, with 10 bases that match TRBD1. J lost 7 bases, V lost 8 bases, and 8 bases had no gene match. Germline lookup yields CDR1 ENHRY and CDR2 SYGVKD. The CDR3 loop spans 14 amino acids. The CDR3 sequence: CAIGAPGQGNEQFF. The CDR3 DNA reads TGTGCCATCGGAGCCCCGGGACAGGGGAATGAGCAGTTCTTC.

The chain carries TRBV30 and TRBJ2-1, with TRBD1 as a possible D gene (5 bases). V shed 3 bases and J shed 9 bases, with 12 bases lying between them. The CDR3 runs to 12 residues. Germline assignment: CDR1 GTSNPN and CDR2 SVGIG (reference sequence). The chain's CDR3 is CAWRQGLGEQFF. The CDR3 bases are TGTGCCTGGAGGCAGGGTTTAGGTGAGCAGTTCTTC.

The V and J genes are TRBV10-3 and TRBJ1-2, with unresolved D. The germline CDR1 and CDR2 sequences are ENHRY and SYGVKD. The CDR3 contains 13 residues. Trimming left V 4 bases short and J 7 bases short, with 13 bases between. Here the CDR3 DNA reads TGTGCCATCAGTGTTACGGGAAGATCTGGCTACACCTTC. Translation gives CAISVTGRSGYTF.

The rearrangement joins TRBV28 to TRBJ2-2; 7 nucleotides agree with TRBD2. Germline CDR1 and CDR2: MDHEN and SYDVKM. CDR3 length equals 15 residues. V trimming: 5 bases; J trimming: 2 bases; junction bases outside the gene matches: 5. The CDR3 DNA sequence: TGTGCCAGCAGTCGCGGGAGTTATAACACCGGGGAGCTGTTTTTT. Translating it yields CASSRGSYNTGELFF.

The J gene is TRBJ1-4, the V gene TRBV18, with D unclear. There are 15 residues in the CDR3. Germline V gene sequence: CDR1 KGHSH, CDR2 LQKENI. V was clipped by 2 bases and J by 4 bases, with 11 bases between them. CDR3 residues: CASSPLSQDNEKLFF. The CDR3 DNA reads as TGTGCCAGCTCACCATTAAGTCAGGATAATGAAAAACTGTTTTTT.

The chain uses TRBV2 and TRBJ1-2; 7 bases align to TRBD1. Trimming at V came to 4 bases and at J to 7 bases, leaving 6 bases not matched to a gene. Germline V CDR1 and CDR2: SNHLY, FYNNEI. The CDR3 totals 13 residues. CDR3 region: CASSAQGEGGYTF. As DNA, the CDR3 is TGTGCCAGCAGTGCTCAGGGGGAAGGTGGCTACACCTTC.

The chain employs TRBV27 and TRBJ2-1; D is perhaps TRBD2 (6 bases). Germline V gives CDR1 MNHEY, CDR2 SMNVEV (reference sequence). The CDR3 contains 17 residues. V was trimmed by 5 bases and J by 5 bases, leaving 22 bases between them. The CDR3 reads CASSGGRRERGHNEQFF. Written as DNA, the CDR3 is TGTGCCAGCAGTGGGGGTCGACGGGAGAGAGGTCACAATGAGCAGTTCTTC.

The rearrangement links TRBV28 to TRBJ1-4; D remains unclear. Trimming removed 5 bases at V and 6 bases at J, with 4 bases between. CDR3 length equals 11 residues. CDR1 MDHEN and CDR2 SYDVKM come from the germline V gene. CDR3 coding DNA: TGTGCCAGCAGTACAGATGAAAAACTGTTTTTT. Residues: CASSTDEKLFF.

This chain connects TRBV27 to TRBJ1-2; 8 nucleotides align to TRBD1. Germline CDR1 is MNHEY and CDR2 is SMNVEV (reference sequence). The CDR3 length is 12 residues. Trimming took 6 bases from V and 8 from J; bases not matched to a gene: 5. The CDR3 sequence is CASRPTGEGYTF. The CDR3 DNA follows: TGTGCCAGCAGACCGACAGGGGAGGGCTACACCTTC.

V gene TRBV9 combines with J gene TRBJ2-3; D is unclear. The V and J ends lost 0 bases and 1 base respectively, with 6 bases between them. The germline gives CDR1 SGDLS, CDR2 YYNGEE. CDR3 length equals 14 residues. The CDR3 loop is CASSVVGGTDTQYF. The CDR3 DNA reads as TGTGCCAGCAGCGTAGTCGGTGGCACAGATACGCAGTATTTT.

The chain employs TRBV4-1 and TRBJ2-1; 8 bases align to TRBD2. The germline V gene has CDR1 MGHRA and CDR2 YSYEKL. The V segment lost 3 bases and the J segment 9 bases; nucleotides outside the gene matches: 19. The CDR3 is made up of 18 amino acids. In DNA, the CDR3 is TGCGCCAGCAGCCACGTCTCTATTACTAGCGGAAGTGGCGGTGAGCAGTTCTTC. It translates to CASSHVSITSGSGGEQFF.

The chain carries TRBV6-1 and TRBJ1-6; D may be TRBD1 (5 bases). The CDR3 covers 14 residues. V was cut by 9 bases and J by 8 bases, with 17 bases left in between. Germline V gives CDR1 MNHNS, CDR2 SASEGT. This CDR3 is CASNPQGTYSPLHF. DNA for the CDR3: TGTGCCAGTAACCCCCAGGGCACGTATTCACCCCTCCACTTT.

The chain recombines TRBV4-1 with TRBJ1-2, with D perhaps matching TRBD1 (5 bases). The CDR3 length is 13 residues. V was pared by 6 bases and J by 5 bases, with 13 bases between. In germline, CDR1 is MGHRA, CDR2 YSYEKL. CDR3 in amino acids: CASSLDTVYGYTF. The CDR3 DNA reads as TGCGCCAGCAGTCTGGACACAGTATATGGCTACACCTTC.

The rearrangement uses TRBV4-2 and TRBJ2-3; D may be TRBD1 (5 bases). This CDR3 has 14 amino acids. V lost 7 bases and J lost 1, with 12 bases in between. Germline CDR1 LGHNA, CDR2 YNFKEQ. In DNA, the CDR3 is TGTGCCAGCACCTGGGGCTTCGGCACAGATACGCAGTATTTT. It is translated as CASTWGFGTDTQYF.

This clone has just a few counts. The chain carries TRBV18 and TRBJ2-7; 7 bases agree with TRBD2. This CDR3 comprises 16 residues. CDR1 and CDR2 (germline): KGHSH, LQKENI. V trimming: 3 bases; J trimming: 6 bases; junction bases outside the gene matches: 14. The CDR3 region is CASSPTRRLAGLEQYV. CDR3 nucleotides: TGTGCCAGCTCACCGACTCGGAGGTTAGCGGGTCTCGAGCAGTACGTC.

The chain links TRBV9 to TRBJ2-3, with D possibly matching TRBD2 (6 bases). The CDR3 extends over 15 amino acids. Germline loops: CDR1 SGDLS, CDR2 YYNGEE. Trimming removed 5 bases at V and 5 bases at J, with 18 bases between. CDR3 protein: CASSFGGTEVDTQYF. In DNA, the CDR3 is TGTGCCAGCAGTTTCGGGGGTACGGAGGTAGATACGCAGTATTTT.

The rearrangement links TRBV5-8 to TRBJ1-5; D ambiguous. This CDR3 comprises 14 residues. The ends were cut back, 3 bases at V and 4 bases at J, with 11 bases in the middle. Germline lookup yields CDR1 SGHTS and CDR2 YDEGEE. Here the CDR3 reads CASSWARPNQPQHF. DNA of the CDR3: TGTGCCAGCAGCTGGGCCCGGCCGAATCAGCCCCAGCATTTT. The full variable domain, in which reference TRBV5-8 and TRBJ1-5 provide the parts outside the CDR3, is EAGVTQSPTHLIKTRGQQATLRCSPISGHTSVYWYQQALGLGLQFLLWYDEGEERNRGNFPPRFSGRQFPNYSSELNVNALELEDSALYLCASSWARPNQPQHFGDGTRLSIL.

The chain joins TRBV2 to TRBJ1-4; D is undetermined. Germline CDR1 and CDR2: SNHLY and FYNNEI. Trimming cost V 6 bases and J 7 bases, with 15 bases left between them. The CDR3 has 14 residues. The CDR3 sequence: CASRTGIQREKLFF. The DNA for the CDR3 is TGTGCCAGCAGAACCGGGATCCAACGTGAAAAACTGTTTTTT.

The chain couples TRBV4-3 to TRBJ1-2; no clear D. This CDR3 has 13 amino acids. V dropped 2 bases and J dropped 0 bases, with 4 bases sitting between them. Germline CDR1 reads LGHNA; CDR2 reads YSLEER. The CDR3: CASSQIANYGYTF. The CDR3 DNA reads as TGCGCCAGCAGCCAAATAGCTAACTATGGCTACACCTTC.

This clone was seen only a few times. The V call is TRBV19, the J call TRBJ2-7; 8 bases are a match to TRBD1. This CDR3 comprises 14 residues. The trim removed 5 bases at V and 2 bases at J, leaving 5 bases unmatched. Germline CDR1 is LNHDA and CDR2 is SQIVND (reference sequence). The chain's CDR3 is CASSLGTGTYEQYF. The CDR3 nucleotides are TGTGCCAGTAGTTTGGGGACAGGAACCTACGAGCAGTACTTC.

V and J are TRBV9 and TRBJ2-1; TRBD2 aligns across 9 bases. V shed 4 bases and J 10 bases; nucleotides not matched to a gene: 12. Germline loops: CDR1 SGDLS, CDR2 YYNGEE. The CDR3 spans 15 residues. The CDR3 bases are TGTGCCAGCAGCTTAGCGGGGGTTCCCCTGTTGGAGCAGTTCTTC. Translating gives CASSLAGVPLLEQFF.

The rearrangement joins TRBV7-2 to TRBJ1-1; D might be TRBD1 (6 bases). V was pared by 6 bases and J by 3 bases, with 11 bases between. The CDR3 is made up of 13 amino acids. Germline loops: CDR1 SGHTA, CDR2 FQGNSA. The CDR3 nucleotides are TGTGCCAGCAGGCAACAGGGTGACACTGAAGCTTTCTTT. Its protein product is CASRQQGDTEAFF.

This chain links TRBV4-2 with TRBJ2-2; 7 nucleotides align to TRBD2. The CDR3 is made up of 16 amino acids. The germline CDR1 and CDR2 sequences are LGHNA and YNFKEQ. After removal of 1 base from V and 4 bases from J, the junction contained 6 bases not matched to a gene. CDR3 DNA sequence: TGTGCCAGCAGCCAAGGCTCGGGGGGAGGCACCGGGGAGCTGTTTTTT. This sequence encodes CASSQGSGGGTGELFF.

The rearrangement uses TRBV6-5 and TRBJ2-7; tentative D call: TRBD2 (6 bases). V shed 2 bases and J shed 5 bases, with 10 bases lying between them. The CDR3 length is 13 residues. Germline V gene data show CDR1 as MNHEY and CDR2 as SVGAGI. This CDR3 reads CASSYPREDEQYF. The CDR3 DNA is TGTGCCAGCAGTTACCCGAGGGAGGACGAGCAGTACTTC.

V is TRBV7-9 and J is TRBJ2-7; TRBD1 is a possible D gene (6 bases). Per germline, CDR1 SEHNR and CDR2 FQNEAQ (reference sequence). Trimming removed 5 bases at V and 5 bases at J, with 10 bases between. CDR3 length equals 12 residues. The chain's CDR3 is CASSRGQNEQYF. The CDR3 DNA follows: TGTGCCAGCAGCCGCGGACAGAACGAGCAGTACTTC.

CDR3 region: CASSSKTVRPSNTGELFF. The CDR3 region has the DNA TGTGCCAGCAGCTCGAAGACAGTCAGGCCATCGAACACCGGGGAGCTGTTTTTT. J is TRBJ2-2 and V is TRBV7-2, with D maybe TRBD1 (5 bases). The CDR3 is made up of 18 amino acids. CDR1 is SGHTA and CDR2 is FQGNSA in the germline V gene. The V and J ends lost 4 bases and 0 bases respectively, with 18 bases between them.

This chain links TRBV6-4 with TRBJ2-1, with 13 nucleotides matching TRBD2. CDR1 is MRHNA, CDR2 SNTAGT, per germline. This CDR3 is 14 amino acids long. Trimming cost V 5 bases and J 7 bases; bases outside gene matches: 2. CDR3 sequence: CASSPTSGGNEQFF. CDR3 DNA: TGTGCCAGCAGTCCGACTAGCGGGGGGAATGAGCAGTTCTTC.